The text below deals with one TCR beta chain. The data derive from a study of blood T cell repertoires in COVID-19. Background on the study: The origin of the acute and convalescent COVID-19 samples was the United States, Italy and Spain.

Original data processing: From reference gene primer amplification, estimates of nucleated cell counts were derived. The protocol was immunoSEQ multiplex PCR, while the TCRdb copy is restricted to in-frame clones and leaves out a portion. V and J calls and clone size are copied from that table; D and trimming were computed from the DNA. Of fewer than 300,000 clones detected, approximately 90% appear once; the ten largest clones hold over 2%. Study members were between about 18 and 95 years old and lived in some 26 US regions. Participant-given clinical history determined each cohort assignment. Germline CDR1 is GTSNPN and CDR2 is SVGIG (reference sequence). With V trimmed by 3 bases and J by 2 bases, 10 bases remained unmatched. The CDR3 contains 15 residues.

This TCR came from a woman aged 40 to 50 with acute COVID-19. Sample: PBMCs or T cells enriched from blood (not recorded which). V is TRBV30 and J is TRBJ2-7, with 7 bases matching TRBD1. The CDR3 region is CAWSGTQGKAYEQYF. The CDR3, as DNA: TGTGCCTGGAGCGGGACACAGGGGAAGGCCTACGAGCAGTACTTC.